Listed here are 3 T cell receptor beta chains from one sample, sequenced in a study of cytomegalovirus exposure and HLA in healthy donors. With 60 Vbeta and 13 Jbeta primers, the PCR was carried out. Sequencing used immunoSEQ multiplex PCR; TCRdb keeps in-frame clones, though not all of them. The sample holds around 140,000 clones; less than 90% are singletons and the top ten take more than 1.5%. Sequencing was performed on PBMCs. These receptors originate from a middle-aged man in good health and CMV-seronegative.

This chain connects TRBV11-2 to TRBJ1-3; tentative D call: TRBD1 (6 bases). Germline-derived CDR1 and CDR2 are SGHAT and FQNNGV. V lost 5 bases and J lost 2, with 19 bases in between. CDR3 length: 17 residues. This CDR3 is CASSPRGGGTAGNTIYF. The DNA of the CDR3 is TGTGCCAGCAGCCCACGGGGGGGCGGGACGGCTGGAAACACCATATATTTT.

The rearrangement uses TRBV15 and TRBJ2-1; D possibly corresponds to TRBD1 (7 bases). CDR3 length: 16 amino acids. Germline V gene lookup returns CDR1 LNHNV and CDR2 YYDKDF (reference sequence). V lost 5 bases, J lost 6 bases, and 20 bases lay in between. This CDR3 reads CATSGRPQGDFNEQFF. The CDR3 bases are TGTGCCACCAGCGGCCGGCCGCAGGGGGACTTCAATGAGCAGTTCTTC.

This clone was observed a handful of times. The chain has TRBV6-1 and TRBJ2-3; D is undetermined. The CDR3 has 13 residues. CDR1 MNHNS and CDR2 SASEGT come from the germline V gene. V dropped 5 bases and J dropped 1 base, with 7 bases sitting between them. This CDR3 is CASSLAGTDTQYF. In DNA, the CDR3 is TGTGCCAGCAGTCTGGCGGGCACAGATACGCAGTATTTT.